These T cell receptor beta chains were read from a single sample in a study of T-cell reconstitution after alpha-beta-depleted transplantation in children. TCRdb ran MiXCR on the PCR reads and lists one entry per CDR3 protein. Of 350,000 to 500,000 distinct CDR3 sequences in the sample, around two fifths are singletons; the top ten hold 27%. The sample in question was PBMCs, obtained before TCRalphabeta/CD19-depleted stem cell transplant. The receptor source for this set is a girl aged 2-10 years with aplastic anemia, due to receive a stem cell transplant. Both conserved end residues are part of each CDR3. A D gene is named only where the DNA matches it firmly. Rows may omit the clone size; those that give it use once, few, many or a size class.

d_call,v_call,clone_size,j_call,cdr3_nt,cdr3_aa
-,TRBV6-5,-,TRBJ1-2,TGTGCCAGCAGTTACAAAGGCAACTATGGCTACACCTTC,CASSYKGNYGYTF
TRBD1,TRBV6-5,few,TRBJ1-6,TGTGCCAGCAGTTCGGCCGGGACAGGGTTCTATTCACCCCTCCACTTT,CASSSAGTGFYSPLHF
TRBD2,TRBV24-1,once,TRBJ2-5,TGTGCCACCAGTGATACTAGCGGGGGACAAGAGACCCAGTACTTC,CATSDTSGGQETQYF
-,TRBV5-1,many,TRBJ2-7,TGCGCCAGCAGCTCGGAGGGCCTCCCCCTATACGAGCAGTACTTC,CASSSEGLPLYEQYF
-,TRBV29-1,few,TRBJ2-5,TGCAGCGTTGAGAAGGGAATAGGGGAGACCCAGTACTTC,CSVEKGIGETQYF
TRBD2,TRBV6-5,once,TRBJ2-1,TGTGCCAGCAGTTACGACCTAGCGGGGTGGGATGAGCAGTTCTTC,CASSYDLAGWDEQFF
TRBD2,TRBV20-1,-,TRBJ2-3,TGCAGTGCCACCCCGGGGGGAGGCACAGATACGCAGTATTTT,CSATPGGGTDTQYF
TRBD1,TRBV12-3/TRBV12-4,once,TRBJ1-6,TGTGCCAGCAGCCTAACCCCGACAGGGGGGGATTCACCCCTCCACTTT,CASSLTPTGGDSPLHF
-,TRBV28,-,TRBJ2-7,TGTGCCAGCAGACCTCCTAGGGCCCCATACGAGCAGTACTTC,CASRPPRAPYEQYF
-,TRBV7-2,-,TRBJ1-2,TGTGCCAGCAGCTTGGCTAATCAGGGGCCGCATGGCTACACCTTC,CASSLANQGPHGYTF
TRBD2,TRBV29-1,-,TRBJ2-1,TGCAGCGCTCCGGGACTAGCGGGGCGGAGGGGCAATGAGCAGTTCTTC,CSAPGLAGRRGNEQFF
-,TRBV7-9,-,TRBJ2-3,TGTGCCAGCAGCTTGACAGACCCTTTGGAAGATACGCAGTATTTT,CASSLTDPLEDTQYF
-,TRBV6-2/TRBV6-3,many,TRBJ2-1,TGTGCCAGCAGTCCGACGCACTTCTACAATGAGCAGTTCTTC,CASSPTHFYNEQFF
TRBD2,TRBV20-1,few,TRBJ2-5,TGCAGGATGGAAGCGGGACAGACCCAGTACTTC,CRMEAGQTQYF
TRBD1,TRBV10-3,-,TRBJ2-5,TGTGCCATCAGTGCGCAGGGGGAAGAGACCCAGTACTTC,CAISAQGEETQYF
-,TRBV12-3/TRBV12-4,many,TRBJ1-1,TGTGCCAGCAGTTCGACAGCCAACATGAACACTGAAGCTTTCTTT,CASSSTANMNTEAFF
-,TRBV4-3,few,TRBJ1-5,TGCGCCAGCAGCCAAGGAGGCGGGTATAGCAATCAGCCCCAGCATTTT,CASSQGGGYSNQPQHF
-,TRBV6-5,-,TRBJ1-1,TGTGCCACTCACACCACTGAAGCTTTCTTT,CATHTTEAFF
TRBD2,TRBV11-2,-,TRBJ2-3,TGTGCCAGCAGCGACCATAGCGGGAGGGCCCCAGATACGCAGTATTTT,CASSDHSGRAPDTQYF
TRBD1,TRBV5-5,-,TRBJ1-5,TGTGCCAGCAGCCGCTTGGGACAGGGGAAGCAGCCCCAGCATTTT,CASSRLGQGKQPQHF
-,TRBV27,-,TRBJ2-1,TGTGCCAGTAGTCAAGGCTTAAGGAATGAGCAGTTCTTC,CASSQGLRNEQFF
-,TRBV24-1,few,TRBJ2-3,TGTGCCACCAGTGACGCTGCGGGATTGGGAGATACGCAGTATTTT,CATSDAAGLGDTQYF
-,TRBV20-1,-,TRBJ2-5,TGCATTGCTTCGACAGTGCCCGGAGAGACCCAGTACTTC,CIASTVPGETQYF
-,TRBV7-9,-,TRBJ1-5,TGTGCCAGCAGCCCGTCGGGAGCCGCAGATACGCAGCATTTT,CASSPSGAADTQHF
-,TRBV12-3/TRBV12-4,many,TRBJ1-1,TGTGCCAGCAGTTTAAACAAAGAGAACAAGGCTTTCTTT,CASSLNKENKAFF
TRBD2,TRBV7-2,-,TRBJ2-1,TGTGCCAGCAGCTTAGATAACGGGGGAGGGGAGCAGTTCTTC,CASSLDNGGGEQFF
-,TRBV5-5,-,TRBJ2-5,TGTGCCAGCAGCCCTCAGCCGTACCAAGAGACCCAGTACTTC,CASSPQPYQETQYF
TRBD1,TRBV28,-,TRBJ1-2,TGTGCCAGCTCCATTACCCGAGGGGGCGCAGACTATGGCTACACCTTC,CASSITRGGADYGYTF
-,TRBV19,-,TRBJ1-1,TGTGCCAGTAGTCCTTCGGACCGGGACACTGAAGCTTTCTTT,CASSPSDRDTEAFF
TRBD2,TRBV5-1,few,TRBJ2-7,TGCGCCAGCAGCTTGCTACTAGCGGGAGTGGCCGAGCAGTACTTC,CASSLLLAGVAEQYF
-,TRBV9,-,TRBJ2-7,TGTGCCAGCAGCGGGGGATGGACAATCCCCTACGAGCAGTACTTC,CASSGGWTIPYEQYF
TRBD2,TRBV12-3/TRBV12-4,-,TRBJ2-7,TGTGCCAGCAGTTGGGCTAGCGGGGCCTACGAGCAGTACTTC,CASSWASGAYEQYF
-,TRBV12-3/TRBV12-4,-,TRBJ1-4,TGTGCCAGCAGTTTAGGTCAGGCAACTAATGAAAAACTGTTTTTT,CASSLGQATNEKLFF
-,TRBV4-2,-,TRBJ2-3,TGTGCCAGCAGCCATGCCGAGGAGGGGGCAGATACGCAGTATTTT,CASSHAEEGADTQYF
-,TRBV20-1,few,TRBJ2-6,TGCAGTGCTAGAGAATACGGCCAGTCGGGGGCCAACGTCCTGACTTTC,CSAREYGQSGANVLTF
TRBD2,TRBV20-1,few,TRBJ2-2,TGCAGTGCTAGAAGCGGGAGGGCCACCGGGGAGCTGTTTTTT,CSARSGRATGELFF
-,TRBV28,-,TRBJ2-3,TGTGCCAGCAGCTTAAGGCAAACGCAGTATTTT,CASSLRQTQYF
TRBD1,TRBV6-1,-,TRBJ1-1,TGTGCCAGCAGACAGGACAGGGGTACTGAAGCTTTCTTT,CASRQDRGTEAFF
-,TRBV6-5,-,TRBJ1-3,TGTGCCAGCAGTTCCCGACTCCACTCTGGAAACACCATATATTTT,CASSSRLHSGNTIYF
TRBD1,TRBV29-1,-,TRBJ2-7,TGCAGCGTTGAAATGTTCGGTCGGGACAGTTCCTACGAGCAGTGCTTC,CSVEMFGRDSSYEQCF
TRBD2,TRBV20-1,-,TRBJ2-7,TGCAGTGCTAGAGATCTCTCGGGGGGTTGGGGCGAGCAGTACTTC,CSARDLSGGWGEQYF
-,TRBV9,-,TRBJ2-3,TGTGCCAGCAGCGTAGGCACAGGGTTGGATACGCAGTATTTT,CASSVGTGLDTQYF
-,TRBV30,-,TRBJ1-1,TGTGCCTGGACCATGAGGAGGGGTCAGAACACTGAAGCTTTCTTT,CAWTMRRGQNTEAFF
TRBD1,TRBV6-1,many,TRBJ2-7,TGTGCCAGCGGAGACAGGGTCGACTACGAGCAGTACTTC,CASGDRVDYEQYF
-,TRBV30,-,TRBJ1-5,TGTGCCTGGAGTGACCTGGTGGGTCAGCCCCAGCATTTT,CAWSDLVGQPQHF
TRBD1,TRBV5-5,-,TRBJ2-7,TGTGCCAGCAGCTTGGTCTCCGGGACAGGAGCCTACGAGCAGTACTTC,CASSLVSGTGAYEQYF
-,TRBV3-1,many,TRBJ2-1,TGTGCCAGCAGCCAAGAGATTTTCGGAGGCAGGGGTCATGAGCAGTTCTTC,CASSQEIFGGRGHEQFF
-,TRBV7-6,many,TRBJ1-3,TGTGCCAGCAGCTTAGCGGAAGGAAACACCATATATTTT,CASSLAEGNTIYF
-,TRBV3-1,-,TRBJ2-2,TGTGCCAGCAGCAACCCCCCCGACCTAGCGAACACCGGGGAGCTGTTTTTT,CASSNPPDLANTGELFF
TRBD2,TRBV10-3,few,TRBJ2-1,TGTGCCATCAGCGATGTACTAGCGGGAGGGGGCAATGAGCAGTTCTTC,CAISDVLAGGGNEQFF
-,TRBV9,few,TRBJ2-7,TGTGCCAGCAGCGTAGCAGACAGCTCCTACGAGCAGTACTTC,CASSVADSSYEQYF
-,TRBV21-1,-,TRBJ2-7,TGTGCCAGCAGCTATCTTTTAGGGACTAGGACATACGAGCAGTACTTC,CASSYLLGTRTYEQYF
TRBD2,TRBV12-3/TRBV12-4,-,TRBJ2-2,TGTGCCAGCAGTTTACGACTCGGGAGGCAGAGCGGGGAGCTGTTTTTT,CASSLRLGRQSGELFF
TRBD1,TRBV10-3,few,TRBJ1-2,TGTGCCATCAATGATCAGGGGGAGGATGGCTACACCTTC,CAINDQGEDGYTF
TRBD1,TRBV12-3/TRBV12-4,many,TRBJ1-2,TGTGCCAGCAGCCCACAGGGGGCTCGTGGCTACACCTTC,CASSPQGARGYTF